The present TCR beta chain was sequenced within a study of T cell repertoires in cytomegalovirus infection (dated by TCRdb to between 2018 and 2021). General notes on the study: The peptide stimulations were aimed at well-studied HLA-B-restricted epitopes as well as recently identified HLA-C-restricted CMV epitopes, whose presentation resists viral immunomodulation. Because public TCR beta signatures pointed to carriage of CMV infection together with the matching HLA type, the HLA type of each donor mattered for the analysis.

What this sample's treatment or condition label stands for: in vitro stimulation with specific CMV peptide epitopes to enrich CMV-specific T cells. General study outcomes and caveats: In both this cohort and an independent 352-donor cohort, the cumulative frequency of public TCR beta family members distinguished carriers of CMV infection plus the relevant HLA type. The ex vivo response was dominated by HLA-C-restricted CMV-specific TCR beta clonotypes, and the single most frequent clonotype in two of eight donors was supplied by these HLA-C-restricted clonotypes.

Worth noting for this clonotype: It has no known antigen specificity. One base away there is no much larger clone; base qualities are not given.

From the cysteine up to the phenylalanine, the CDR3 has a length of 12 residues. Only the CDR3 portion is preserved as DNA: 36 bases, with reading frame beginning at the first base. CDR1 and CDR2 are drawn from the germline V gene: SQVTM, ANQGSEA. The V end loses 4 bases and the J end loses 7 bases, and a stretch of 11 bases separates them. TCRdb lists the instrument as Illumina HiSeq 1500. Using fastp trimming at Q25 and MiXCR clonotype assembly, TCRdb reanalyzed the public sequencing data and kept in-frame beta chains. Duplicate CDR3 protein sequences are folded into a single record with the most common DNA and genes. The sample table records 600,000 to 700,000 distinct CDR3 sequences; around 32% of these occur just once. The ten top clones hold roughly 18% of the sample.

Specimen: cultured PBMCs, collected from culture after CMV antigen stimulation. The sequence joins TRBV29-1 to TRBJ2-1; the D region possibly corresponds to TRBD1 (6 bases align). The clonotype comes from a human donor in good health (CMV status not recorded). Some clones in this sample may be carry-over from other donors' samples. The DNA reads TGCAGCGTTGGACAGGCCGGGAATGAGCAGTTCTTC. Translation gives CSVGQAGNEQFF.